A single sample is the source of the 5 T cell receptor beta chains below, sequenced in a study of T cell responses to AZD1222 COVID-19 vaccine. Sequencing used immunoSEQ multiplex PCR; TCRdb keeps in-frame clones, though not all of them. The sample has 200,000 to 250,000 clones, 85% to 95% seen once; the top ten hold about 1%. This specimen was peripheral blood, taken on day 0 of MenACWY control vaccination. Receptors originate from an adult in good health.

The chain couples TRBV11-2 to TRBJ2-2; 7 nucleotides match TRBD2. With 6 bases clipped from V and 3 bases from J, the junction kept 10 bases outside the gene matches. Germline assignment: CDR1 SGHAT and CDR2 FQNNGV. The CDR3 sequence is 16 residues long. The CDR3, as DNA: TGTGCCAGCAGACCCCTCCCGACTAGCTACACCGGGGAGCTGTTTTTT. It is translated as CASRPLPTSYTGELFF.

Of note for this clone: Other DNA sequences in the same sample also yield this CDR3. The chain employs TRBV6-5 and TRBJ2-1, with TRBD1 as a possible D gene (6 bases). The CDR3 totals 15 residues. Germline lookup yields CDR1 MNHEY and CDR2 SVGAGI. V lost 0 bases to trimming and J lost 6 bases, with 12 bases between them. CDR3 nucleotides: TGTGCCAGCAGTTACTCACGACGAGGGGGCAATGAGCAGTTCTTC. This codes for CASSYSRRGGNEQFF.

The DNA of the CDR3 is TGTGCCAGCAGCAGGGACAGCGACACAGATACGCAGTATTTT. This gives the protein CASSRDSDTDTQYF. The rearrangement links TRBV5-4 to TRBJ2-3; 7 bases are a match to TRBD1. V lost 4 bases, J lost 2 bases, and 4 bases stayed unmatched. This CDR3 is 14 amino acids long. Germline V gene sequence: CDR1 SGHNT, CDR2 YYREEE (reference sequence). Combining the CDR3 with reference TRBV5-4 and TRBJ2-3 gives the whole variable domain ETGVTQSPTHLIKTRGQQVTLRCSSQSGHNTVSWYQQALGQGPQFIFQYYREEENGRGNFPPRFSGLQFPNYSSELNVNALELDDSALYLCASSRDSDTDTQYFGPGTRLTVL.

This clone was counted between two and nine times. This chain links TRBV9 with TRBJ1-5, with D possibly matching TRBD1 (5 bases). V was cut by 4 bases and J by 6 bases, with 14 bases left in between. The V gene's germline CDR1 is SGDLS and CDR2 YYNGEE. The CDR3 covers 14 residues. The CDR3 sequence: CASSSRDSRQPQHF. As DNA, the CDR3 is TGTGCCAGCAGCTCCAGGGATAGTCGTCAGCCCCAGCATTTT.

This clone was recorded once. The chain is built from TRBV5-4 and TRBJ2-7, with no clear D. Germline V gives CDR1 SGHNT, CDR2 YYREEE (reference sequence). With 1 base removed from V and 2 bases from J, the gap between germline ends came to 19 bases. The CDR3 has 17 residues. The CDR3 here is CASSLILVSNRAYEQYF. CDR3 nucleotide sequence: TGTGCCAGCAGCTTGATCTTGGTGAGCAACCGCGCCTACGAGCAGTACTTC. The full variable domain, rest sourced from reference TRBV5-4 and TRBJ2-7, is ETGVTQSPTHLIKTRGQQVTLRCSSQSGHNTVSWYQQALGQGPQFIFQYYREEENGRGNFPPRFSGLQFPNYSSELNVNALELDDSALYLCASSLILVSNRAYEQYFGPGTRLTVT.